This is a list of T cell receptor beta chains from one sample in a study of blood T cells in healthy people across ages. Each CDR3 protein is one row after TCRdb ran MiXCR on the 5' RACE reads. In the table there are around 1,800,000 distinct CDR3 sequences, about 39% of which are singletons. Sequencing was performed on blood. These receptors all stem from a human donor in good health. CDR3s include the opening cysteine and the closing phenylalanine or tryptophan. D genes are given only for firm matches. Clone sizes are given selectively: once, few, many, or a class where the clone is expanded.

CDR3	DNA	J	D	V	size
CASNNRSDQPQHF	TGTGCCAGCAACAACAGGTCCGATCAGCCCCAGCATTTT	TRBJ1-5	.	TRBV7-9	once
CASSSAVLETQYF	TGTGCCAGCAGTTCAGCGGTTTTGGAGACCCAGTACTTC	TRBJ2-5	.	TRBV6-2/TRBV6-3	.
CASSYEVSGLQPQHF	TGTGCCAGCAGTTATGAGGTCTCAGGGCTCCAGCCCCAGCATTTT	TRBJ1-5	.	TRBV6-2/TRBV6-3	.
CASSFGSPQETQYF	TGTGCCAGCAGTTTCGGTTCCCCCCAAGAGACCCAGTACTTC	TRBJ2-5	.	TRBV12-3/TRBV12-4	.
CANSQDVRTYEQYF	TGCGCCAACAGCCAAGATGTCAGGACTTACGAGCAGTACTTC	TRBJ2-7	.	TRBV4-3	.
CASSFGFKQGLHTDTQYF	TGTGCCAGCAGTTTCGGTTTCAAACAGGGATTACATACAGATACGCAGTATTTT	TRBJ2-3	.	TRBV28	few
CASSLGPLAGGPNIQYF	TGTGCCAGCAGCTTAGGGCCACTAGCGGGGGGACCAAACATTCAGTACTTC	TRBJ2-4	TRBD2	TRBV7-2	many
CASSSLGGGVYEQYF	TGTGCCAGCAGCTCGCTCGGAGGAGGCGTCTACGAGCAGTACTTC	TRBJ2-7	.	TRBV7-8	.
CASSLYGQGQPQHF	TGTGCCAGCAGTTTATACGGACAGGGTCAGCCCCAGCATTTT	TRBJ1-5	TRBD1	TRBV27	few
CASSFTGGYNEQFF	TGCGCCAGCAGCTTCACGGGGGGATACAATGAGCAGTTCTTC	TRBJ2-1	TRBD2	TRBV5-1	many
CASSVGFEDTQYF	TGTGCCAGCAGCGTAGGCTTTGAAGATACGCAGTATTTT	TRBJ2-3	.	TRBV9	.
CASNGGTGWTEAFF	TGTGCCAGCAACGGCGGGACAGGGTGGACTGAAGCTTTCTTT	TRBJ1-1	TRBD1	TRBV2	few
CSAHTHGAPLGSQYF	TGCAGTGCGCACACCCACGGGGCTCCACTGGGGAGCCAGTACTTC	TRBJ2-5	.	TRBV20-1	.
CASSLAPYVAGSYEQYF	TGTGCCAGCAGCTTAGCCCCTTATGTAGCGGGGTCCTACGAGCAGTACTTC	TRBJ2-7	TRBD2	TRBV11-3	.
CASSLFGSATNEKLFF	TGTGCCAGCAGTTTATTTGGCAGTGCAACTAATGAAAAACTGTTTTTT	TRBJ1-4	.	TRBV12-3/TRBV12-4	few
CAISESSVGAGGFNEQFF	TGTGCCATCAGTGAGTCGTCCGTCGGGGCGGGGGGGTTCAATGAGCAGTTCTTC	TRBJ2-1	TRBD2	TRBV10-3	.
CASSLRLAGGWFF	TGTGCCAGCAGTTTAAGGCTAGCGGGAGGGTGGTTCTTC	TRBJ2-1	TRBD2	TRBV12-3/TRBV12-4	.
CSARESGGPIDEQFF	TGCAGTGCTAGAGAGAGCGGGGGGCCCATCGATGAGCAGTTCTTC	TRBJ2-1	TRBD2	TRBV20-1	.
CASSQDPGQLNSPLHF	TGCGCCAGCAGCCAAGATCCGGGACAGCTTAATTCACCCCTCCACTTT	TRBJ1-6	TRBD1	TRBV4-1	.
CASSQTEQGLDEQYF	TGTGCCAGCAGCCAAACGGAACAGGGTTTGGACGAGCAGTACTTC	TRBJ2-7	.	TRBV3-1	.
CASSPFAHEQYF	TGTGCCAGCAGCCCTTTCGCCCACGAGCAGTACTTC	TRBJ2-7	.	TRBV28	once
CASSFSGGYYYEQYF	TGTGCCAGCAGCTTTTCGGGTGGATATTACTACGAGCAGTACTTC	TRBJ2-7	.	TRBV11-3	.
CSATPGSDYNEQYF	TGCAGTGCTACGCCGGGATCAGATTACAATGAGCAGTACTTC	TRBJ2-7	.	TRBV20-1	few
CASSYSRQGINYGYTF	TGTGCCAGCAGTTACTCGAGACAGGGCATTAACTATGGCTACACCTTC	TRBJ1-2	TRBD1	TRBV6-6	.
CASRAGSTGNEQFF	TGTGCCAGCAGGGCCGGTTCAACTGGGAATGAGCAGTTCTTC	TRBJ2-1	.	TRBV7-9	few
CASSQVTAGEDTQYF	TGTGCCAGCAGCCAAGTAACAGCGGGGGAAGATACGCAGTATTTT	TRBJ2-3	TRBD2	TRBV3-1	.
CASSHGRTEAFF	TGTGCCAGCAGCCATGGACGCACTGAAGCTTTCTTT	TRBJ1-1	.	TRBV7-2	few
CSARDLSEAQETQYF	TGCAGTGCTAGAGATCTGTCAGAAGCCCAAGAGACCCAGTACTTC	TRBJ2-5	.	TRBV20-1	many
CASSPRTSGPGRADEQFF	TGTGCCAGCAGCCCCAGGACTAGCGGGCCGGGGAGGGCAGATGAGCAGTTCTTC	TRBJ2-1	TRBD2	TRBV7-3	.
CAISEQDLPLNGYTF	TGTGCCATCAGTGAGCAGGACCTCCCCCTTAATGGCTACACCTTC	TRBJ1-2	.	TRBV10-3	few
CSARDWPSGTDTQYF	TGCAGTGCTAGAGATTGGCCTAGCGGCACAGATACGCAGTATTTT	TRBJ2-3	.	TRBV20-1	.
CAISADREEESPLHF	TGTGCCATCAGTGCGGACAGGGAAGAAGAATCACCCCTCCACTTT	TRBJ1-6	TRBD1	TRBV10-3	.
CAWSVQGAGSYTF	TGTGCCTGGAGTGTACAGGGTGCGGGCAGCTACACCTTC	TRBJ1-2	.	TRBV30	few
CASSAQAGAIYNEQFF	TGTGCCAGCAGCGCGCAAGCGGGGGCCATATACAATGAGCAGTTCTTC	TRBJ2-1	TRBD2	TRBV9	.
CSVLTGREPEAFF	TGCAGCGTCCTCACCGGTCGTGAACCTGAAGCTTTCTTT	TRBJ1-1	.	TRBV29-1	.
CASTPRQGNTEAFF	TGTGCCAGCACTCCGAGACAGGGGAACACTGAAGCTTTCTTT	TRBJ1-1	TRBD1	TRBV11-3	.
CASSVGFRGGYGTEAFF	TGTGCCAGCAGCGTAGGATTCCGGGGGGGGTACGGTACTGAAGCTTTCTTT	TRBJ1-1	.	TRBV9	.
CASSQLLAGGPNEQFF	TGTGCCAGCAGCCAACTCTTAGCGGGGGGGCCCAATGAGCAGTTCTTC	TRBJ2-1	TRBD2	TRBV3-1	.
CSAGSSTDAQYF	TGCAGTGCGGGGTCTAGCACAGATGCGCAGTATTTT	TRBJ2-3	.	TRBV20-1	.
CASSPDRLLADTQYF	TGTGCCAGCAGCCCTGACAGGCTACTGGCAGATACGCAGTATTTT	TRBJ2-3	.	TRBV5-5	.
CSAPQGYTDTQYF	TGCAGTGCTCCCCAGGGATACACAGATACGCAGTATTTT	TRBJ2-3	.	TRBV20-1	once
CSVPNAPGSYGYTF	TGCAGCGTTCCAAATGCCCCCGGAAGCTATGGCTACACCTTC	TRBJ1-2	.	TRBV29-1	.
CASSLVLTNQPQHF	TGTGCCAGCAGCTTGGTGCTGACGAATCAGCCCCAGCATTTT	TRBJ1-5	.	TRBV5-5	.
CSVESGLNTEAFF	TGCAGCGTTGAATCAGGATTGAATACTGAAGCTTTCTTT	TRBJ1-1	.	TRBV29-1	.
CASSQKGGAIVYNEQFF	TGCGCCAGCAGCCAAAAGGGTGGAGCCATAGTCTACAATGAGCAGTTCTTC	TRBJ2-1	.	TRBV4-3	.
CASSPQGAPLGAEAFF	TGTGCCAGCAGCCCGCAGGGGGCGCCGTTAGGGGCTGAAGCTTTCTTT	TRBJ1-1	TRBD1	TRBV7-3	.
CSARDSSHNSPLHF	TGCAGTGCCCGTGACAGCTCCCATAATTCACCCCTCCACTTT	TRBJ1-6	.	TRBV20-1	.
CASSDRAQETRYF	TGTGCCAGCAGCGACAGGGCCCAAGAGACCCGGTACTTC	TRBJ2-5	TRBD1	TRBV12-3/TRBV12-4	few
CASDSRTYDYTF	TGTGCCAGCGATTCAAGGACCTATGACTACACCTTC	TRBJ1-2	.	TRBV28	.
CSARSGGSGSLHF	TGCAGTGCTAGATCCGGGGGCAGTGGATCCCTCCACTTT	TRBJ1-6	.	TRBV20-1	once